Below, one T cell receptor (beta chain) is given with its context. Its target is not known. Method: immunoSEQ multiplex PCR; TCRdb's copy keeps in-frame clones and lacks some. The profile covers roughly 53,000 clones, with around 80% appearing a single time and 17% taken by the ten largest. These data originate in a study of T cells in localized non-small cell lung cancer. General study results and limits: The study detected a median roughly 50 of the top 100 tumor clones in adjacent lung. Among blood samples, higher T cell density accompanied longer overall survival. Measurement of T cell clonality placed uninvolved adjacent lung highest, above the level in tumor.

This TCR was recovered from a man aged 40 to 70 with stage III lung adenocarcinoma. The sequencing here drew on peripheral blood mononuclear cells, taken before any cancer treatment.

CDR3 in DNA: TGTGCCAGCAGCTTACGAGCCCTAGCGGGGCGGGAGACCCAGTACTTC. It specifies CASSLRALAGRETQYF. V gene TRBV7-9 combines with J gene TRBJ2-5; the match to TRBD2 covers 9 bases. J was trimmed by 5 bases and V by 2 bases; bases with no gene match: 9. The CDR3 has 16 residues. The germline V gene has CDR1 SEHNR and CDR2 FQNEAQ (reference sequence).